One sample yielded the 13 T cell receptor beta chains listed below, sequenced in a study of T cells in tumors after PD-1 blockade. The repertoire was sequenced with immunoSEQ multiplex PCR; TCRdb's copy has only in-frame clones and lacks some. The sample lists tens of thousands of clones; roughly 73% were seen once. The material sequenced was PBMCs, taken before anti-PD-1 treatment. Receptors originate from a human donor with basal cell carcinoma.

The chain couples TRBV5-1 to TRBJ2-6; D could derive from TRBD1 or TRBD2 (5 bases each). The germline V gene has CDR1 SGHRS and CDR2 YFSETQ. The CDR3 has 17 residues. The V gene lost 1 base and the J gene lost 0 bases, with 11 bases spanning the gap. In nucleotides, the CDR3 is TGCGCCAGCAGCTTGATAGGGACCGACTCTGGGGCCAACGTCCTGACTTTC. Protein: CASSLIGTDSGANVLTF.

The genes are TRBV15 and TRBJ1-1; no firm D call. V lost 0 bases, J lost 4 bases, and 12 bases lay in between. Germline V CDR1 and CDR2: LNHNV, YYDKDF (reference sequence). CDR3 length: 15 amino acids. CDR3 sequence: CATSRDLGQSTEAFF. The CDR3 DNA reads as TGTGCCACCAGCAGAGATTTGGGCCAGAGCACTGAAGCTTTCTTT.

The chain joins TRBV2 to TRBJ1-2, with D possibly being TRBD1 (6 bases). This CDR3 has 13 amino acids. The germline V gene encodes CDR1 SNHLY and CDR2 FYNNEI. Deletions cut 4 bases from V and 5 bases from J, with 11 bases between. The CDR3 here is CASSGQVLYGYTF. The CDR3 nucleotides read TGTGCCAGCAGTGGACAGGTATTATATGGCTACACCTTC.

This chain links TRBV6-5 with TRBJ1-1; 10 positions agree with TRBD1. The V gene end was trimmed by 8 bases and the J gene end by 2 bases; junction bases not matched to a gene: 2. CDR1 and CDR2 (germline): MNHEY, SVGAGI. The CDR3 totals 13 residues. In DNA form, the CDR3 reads TGTGCCAGCCTGACAGGGGGCAACACTGAAGCTTTCTTT. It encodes CASLTGGNTEAFF.

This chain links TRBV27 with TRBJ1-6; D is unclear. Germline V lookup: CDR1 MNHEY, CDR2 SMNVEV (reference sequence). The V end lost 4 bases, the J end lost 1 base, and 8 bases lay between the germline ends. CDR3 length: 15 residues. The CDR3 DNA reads TGTGCCAGCAGTTCCGGGGAATCCTATAATTCACCCCTCCACTTT. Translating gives CASSSGESYNSPLHF.

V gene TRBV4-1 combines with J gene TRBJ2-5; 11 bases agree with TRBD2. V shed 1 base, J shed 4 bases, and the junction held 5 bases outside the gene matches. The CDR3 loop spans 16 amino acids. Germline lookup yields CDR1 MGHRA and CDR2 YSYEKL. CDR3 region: CASSQVGSGGAETQYF. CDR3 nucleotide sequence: TGCGCCAGCAGCCAAGTTGGTAGCGGGGGGGCAGAGACCCAGTACTTC.

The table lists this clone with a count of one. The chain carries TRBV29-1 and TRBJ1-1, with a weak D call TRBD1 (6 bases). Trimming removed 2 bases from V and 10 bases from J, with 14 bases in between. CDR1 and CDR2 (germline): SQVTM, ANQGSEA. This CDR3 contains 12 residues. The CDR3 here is CSVERQDEGAFF. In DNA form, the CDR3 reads TGCAGCGTTGAACGACAGGATGAGGGAGCTTTCTTT.

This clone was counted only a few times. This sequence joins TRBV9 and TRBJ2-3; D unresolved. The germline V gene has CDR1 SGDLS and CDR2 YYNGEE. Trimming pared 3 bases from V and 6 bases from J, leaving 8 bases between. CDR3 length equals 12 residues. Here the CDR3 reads CASSASQDTQYF. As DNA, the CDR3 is TGTGCCAGCAGCGCCTCTCAGGATACGCAGTATTTT.

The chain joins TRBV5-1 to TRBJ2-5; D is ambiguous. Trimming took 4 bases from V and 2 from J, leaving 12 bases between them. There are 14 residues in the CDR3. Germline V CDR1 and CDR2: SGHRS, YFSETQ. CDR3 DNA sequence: TGCGCCAGCAGCCCTGGGGTCGGTCAAGAGACCCAGTACTTC. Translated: CASSPGVGQETQYF.

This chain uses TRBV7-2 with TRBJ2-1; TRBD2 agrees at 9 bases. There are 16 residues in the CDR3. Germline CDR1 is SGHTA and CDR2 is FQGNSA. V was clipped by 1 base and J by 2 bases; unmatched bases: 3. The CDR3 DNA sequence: TGTGCCAGCAGCTTAGTGGGCGGGAGGGCCTACAATGAGCAGTTCTTC. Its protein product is CASSLVGGRAYNEQFF.

The CDR3 DNA sequence: TGTGCCAGCAGTATAGCGGGAGCGGTCACCGGGGAGCTGTTTTTT. It yields the protein CASSIAGAVTGELFF. V usage is TRBV5-6 and J usage is TRBJ2-2, with 9 bases that match TRBD2. J gave up 4 bases and V 5 bases, and 6 bases lay outside the gene matches. The CDR3 has 15 amino acids. From germline, CDR1 is SGHDT and CDR2 YYEEEE. Supplemented by reference TRBV5-6 and TRBJ2-2, the full variable domain reads DAGVTQSPTHLIKTRGQQVTLRCSPKSGHDTVSWYQQALGQGPQFIFQYYEEEERQRGNFPDRFSGHQFPNYSSELNVNALLLGDSALYLCASSIAGAVTGELFFGEGSRLTVL.

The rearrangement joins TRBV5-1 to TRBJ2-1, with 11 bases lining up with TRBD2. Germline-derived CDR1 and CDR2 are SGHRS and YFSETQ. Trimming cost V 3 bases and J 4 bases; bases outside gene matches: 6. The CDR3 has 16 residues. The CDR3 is CASSSGRTSGYNEQFF. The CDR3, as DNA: TGCGCCAGCAGCTCGGGACGGACTAGCGGGTACAATGAGCAGTTCTTC.

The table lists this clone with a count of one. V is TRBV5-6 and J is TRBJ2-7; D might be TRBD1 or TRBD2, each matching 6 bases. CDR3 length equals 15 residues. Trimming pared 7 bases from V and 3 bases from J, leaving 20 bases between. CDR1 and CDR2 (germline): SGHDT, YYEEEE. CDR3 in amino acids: CASGRTSGAHYEQYF. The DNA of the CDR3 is TGTGCCAGCGGCCGAACGTCGGGGGCCCACTACGAGCAGTACTTC. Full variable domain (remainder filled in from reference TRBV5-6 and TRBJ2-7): DAGVTQSPTHLIKTRGQQVTLRCSPKSGHDTVSWYQQALGQGPQFIFQYYEEEERQRGNFPDRFSGHQFPNYSSELNVNALLLGDSALYLCASGRTSGAHYEQYFGPGTRLTVT.